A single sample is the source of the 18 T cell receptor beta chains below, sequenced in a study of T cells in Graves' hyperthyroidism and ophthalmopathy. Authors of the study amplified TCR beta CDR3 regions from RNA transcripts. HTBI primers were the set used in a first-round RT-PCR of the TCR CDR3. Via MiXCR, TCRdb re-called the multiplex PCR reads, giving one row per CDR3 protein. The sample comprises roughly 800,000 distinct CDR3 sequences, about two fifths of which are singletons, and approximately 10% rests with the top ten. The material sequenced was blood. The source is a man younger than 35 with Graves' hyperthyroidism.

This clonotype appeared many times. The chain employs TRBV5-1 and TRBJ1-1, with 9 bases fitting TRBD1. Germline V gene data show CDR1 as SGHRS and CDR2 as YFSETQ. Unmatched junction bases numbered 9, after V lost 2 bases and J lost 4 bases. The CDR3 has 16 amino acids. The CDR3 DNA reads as TGCGCCAGCAGCTTAGGAGGACAGGGGATCGGCACTGAAGCTTTCTTT. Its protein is CASSLGGQGIGTEAFF. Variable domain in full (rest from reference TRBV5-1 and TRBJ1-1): KAGVTQTPRYLIKTRGQQVTLSCSPISGHRSVSWYQQTPGQGLQFLFEYFSETQRNKGNFPGRFSGRQFSNSRSEMNVSTLELGDSALYLCASSLGGQGIGTEAFFGQGTRLTVV.

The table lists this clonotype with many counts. The CDR3 spells CASSSGQRAETQYF. CDR3 DNA: TGTGCCAGCAGCTCGGGACAAAGGGCGGAGACCCAGTACTTC. The chain recombines TRBV7-9 with TRBJ2-5, with TRBD1 as a possible D gene (6 bases). CDR1 SEHNR and CDR2 FQNEAQ come from the germline V gene (reference sequence). The CDR3 length is 14 residues. V lost 4 bases to trimming and J lost 5 bases, with 14 bases between them.

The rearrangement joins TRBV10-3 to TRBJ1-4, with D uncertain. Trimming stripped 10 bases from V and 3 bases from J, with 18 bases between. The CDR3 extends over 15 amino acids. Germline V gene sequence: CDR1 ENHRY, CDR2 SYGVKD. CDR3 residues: CASKDRRTPNEKLFF. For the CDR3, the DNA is TGTGCCAGCAAGGATAGGCGGACTCCTAATGAAAAACTGTTTTTT.

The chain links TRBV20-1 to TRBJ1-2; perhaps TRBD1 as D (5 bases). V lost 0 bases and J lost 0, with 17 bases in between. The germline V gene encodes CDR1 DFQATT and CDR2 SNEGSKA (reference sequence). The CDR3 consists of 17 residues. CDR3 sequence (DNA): TGCAGTGCTAGAGATCGGCAGCGGGGCCAAGCTAACTATGGCTACACCTTC. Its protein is CSARDRQRGQANYGYTF.

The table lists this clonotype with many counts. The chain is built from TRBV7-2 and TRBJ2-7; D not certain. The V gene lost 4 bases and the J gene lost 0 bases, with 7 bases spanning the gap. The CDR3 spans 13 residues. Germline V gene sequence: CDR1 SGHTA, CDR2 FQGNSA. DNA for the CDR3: TGTGCCAGCAGCTCTACCCCCTCCTACGAGCAGTACTTC. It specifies CASSSTPSYEQYF.

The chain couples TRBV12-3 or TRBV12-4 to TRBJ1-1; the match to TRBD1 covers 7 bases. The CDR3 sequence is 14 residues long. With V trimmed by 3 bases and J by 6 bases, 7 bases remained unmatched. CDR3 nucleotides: TGTGCCAGCAGTTTCGACAGGGCTTCGGCTGAAGCTTTCTTT. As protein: CASSFDRASAEAFF.

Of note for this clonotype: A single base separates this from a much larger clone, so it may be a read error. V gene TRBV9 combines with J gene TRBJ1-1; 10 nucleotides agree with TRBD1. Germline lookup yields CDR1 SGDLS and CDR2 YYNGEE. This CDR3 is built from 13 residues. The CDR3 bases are TGTGCCCGCAGCGTCGGGACAGGGGCGCCGGCTTTCTTT. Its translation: CARSVGTGAPAFF.

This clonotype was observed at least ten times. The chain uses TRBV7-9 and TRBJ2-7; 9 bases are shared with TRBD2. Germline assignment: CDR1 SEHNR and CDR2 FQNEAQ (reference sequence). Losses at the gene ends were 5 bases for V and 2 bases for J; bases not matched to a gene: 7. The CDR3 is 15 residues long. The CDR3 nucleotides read TGTGCCAGCAGCGAGGGACTAGCCGCTACCTACGAGCAGTACTTC. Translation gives CASSEGLAATYEQYF.

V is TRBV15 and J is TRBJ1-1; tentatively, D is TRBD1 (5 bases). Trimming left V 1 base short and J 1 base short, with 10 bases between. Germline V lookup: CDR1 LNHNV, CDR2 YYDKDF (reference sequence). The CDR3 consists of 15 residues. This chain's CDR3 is CATSRVRGANTEAFF. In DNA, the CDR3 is TGTGCCACCAGCAGAGTCCGAGGGGCGAACACTGAAGCTTTCTTT.

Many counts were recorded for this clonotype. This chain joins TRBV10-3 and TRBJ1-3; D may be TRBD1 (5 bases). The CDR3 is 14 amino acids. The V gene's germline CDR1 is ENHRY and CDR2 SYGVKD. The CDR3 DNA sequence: TGTGCTCTCTCTGGGGGGAGCTCTGGAAACACCATATATTTT. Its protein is CALSGGSSGNTIYF.

The CDR3, as DNA: TGTGCCAGCAGAACGGGAGGGGGAAGTGGCTACACCTTC. Translation: CASRTGGGSGYTF. This chain joins TRBV12-3 or TRBV12-4 and TRBJ1-2, with TRBD1 as a possible D gene (6 bases). Trimming cost V 6 bases and J 7 bases, with 15 bases left between them. CDR3 length: 13 residues.

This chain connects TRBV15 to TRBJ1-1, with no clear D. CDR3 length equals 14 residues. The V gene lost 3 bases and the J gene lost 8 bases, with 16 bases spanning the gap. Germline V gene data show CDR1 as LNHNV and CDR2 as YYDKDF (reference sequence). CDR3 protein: CATSSLGPRLEAFF. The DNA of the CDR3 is TGTGCCACCAGCAGCCTAGGCCCTAGACTAGAAGCTTTCTTT.

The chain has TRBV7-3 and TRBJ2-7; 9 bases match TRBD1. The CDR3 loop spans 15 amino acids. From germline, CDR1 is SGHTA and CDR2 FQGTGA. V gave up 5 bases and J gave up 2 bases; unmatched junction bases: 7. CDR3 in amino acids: CASSQDGTGTYEQYF. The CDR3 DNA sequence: TGTGCCAGCAGCCAAGACGGGACAGGGACCTACGAGCAGTACTTC.

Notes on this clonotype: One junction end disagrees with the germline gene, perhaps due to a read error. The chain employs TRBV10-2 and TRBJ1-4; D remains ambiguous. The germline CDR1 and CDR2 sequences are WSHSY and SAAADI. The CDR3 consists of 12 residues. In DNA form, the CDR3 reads TGTGCCAGCATGAGCCGCCGAGAAAAACTGTTTTTT. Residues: CASMSRREKLFF.

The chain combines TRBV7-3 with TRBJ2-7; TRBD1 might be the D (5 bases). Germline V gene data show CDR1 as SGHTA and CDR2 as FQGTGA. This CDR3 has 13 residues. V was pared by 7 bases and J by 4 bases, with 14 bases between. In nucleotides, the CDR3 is TGTGCCAGCAACCCAGGGTGGGATTACGAGCAGTACTTC. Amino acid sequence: CASNPGWDYEQYF.

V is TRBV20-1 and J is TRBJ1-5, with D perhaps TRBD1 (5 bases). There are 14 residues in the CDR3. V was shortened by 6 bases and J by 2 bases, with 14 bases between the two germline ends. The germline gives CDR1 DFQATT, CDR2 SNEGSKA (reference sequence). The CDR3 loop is CSATMGLGNQPQHF. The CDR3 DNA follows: TGCAGTGCAACAATGGGACTCGGCAATCAGCCCCAGCATTTT.

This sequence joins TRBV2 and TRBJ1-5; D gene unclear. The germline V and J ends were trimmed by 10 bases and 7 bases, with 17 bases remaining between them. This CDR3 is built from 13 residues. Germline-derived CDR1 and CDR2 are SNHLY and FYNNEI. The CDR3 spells CATAIRERQPQHF. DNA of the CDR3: TGTGCCACCGCAATTCGGGAGAGGCAGCCCCAGCATTTT.

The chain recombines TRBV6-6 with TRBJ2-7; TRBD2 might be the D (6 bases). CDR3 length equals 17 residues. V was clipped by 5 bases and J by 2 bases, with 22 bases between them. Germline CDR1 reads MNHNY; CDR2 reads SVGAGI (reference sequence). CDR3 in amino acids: CASSPSGRPQGTYEQYF. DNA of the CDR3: TGTGCCAGCAGTCCTTCAGGGAGGCCTCAAGGCACCTACGAGCAGTACTTC.